These 5 T cell receptor beta chains were sequenced from one sample in a study of T-cell memory formation after mild COVID-19. TCRdb re-derived calls from the 5' RACE reads in MiXCR, one entry per CDR3 protein. The table lists roughly 310,000 distinct CDR3 sequences, 15% to 20% of them singletons. Material: PBMCs or a T cell subset sorted from them (not recorded which). The receptors shown here come from a man aged 18 to 30 who had mild COVID-19 (a few samples of this study predate the infection). Cell type and time point are not known.

This chain uses TRBV7-9 with TRBJ2-7; D is tentatively TRBD1 or TRBD2 (6 bases each). This CDR3 has 11 amino acids. The germline CDR1 and CDR2 sequences are SEHNR and FQNEAQ (reference sequence). This CDR3 reads CAIEGGYEQYF. CDR3 sequence (DNA): TGTGCTATCGAGGGGGGCTACGAGCAGTACTTC. Full variable domain (missing parts from reference TRBV7-9 and TRBJ2-7): DTGVSQNPRHKITKRGQNVTFRCDPISEHNRLYWYRQTLGQGPEFLTYFQNEAQLEKSRLLSDRFSAERPKGSFSTLEIQRTEQGDSAMYLCAIEGGYEQYFGPGTRLTVT.

The rearrangement links TRBV5-6 to TRBJ1-5; no definite D call. The CDR3 is 16 amino acids. The germline V and J ends were trimmed by 1 base and 2 bases, with 13 bases remaining between them. The V gene's germline CDR1 is SGHDT and CDR2 YYEEEE. In nucleotides, the CDR3 is TGTGCCAGCAGCTTGTCCGTCGCCACGGGCAATCAGCCCCAGCATTTT. Amino acid sequence: CASSLSVATGNQPQHF.

V usage is TRBV5-4 and J usage is TRBJ1-6; D perhaps matches TRBD1 (5 bases). CDR1 SGHNT and CDR2 YYREEE come from the germline V gene (reference sequence). The CDR3 spans 15 residues. V was shortened by 0 bases and J by 8 bases, with 12 bases between the two germline ends. The DNA for the CDR3 is TGTGCCAGCAGCTTGGAAGGGGTCGCCCATTCACCCCTCCACTTT. Residues: CASSLEGVAHSPLHF.

The chain uses TRBV4-1 and TRBJ2-3, with 12 bases fitting TRBD2. CDR1 and CDR2 (germline): MGHRA, YSYEKL. With V trimmed by 4 bases and J by 0 bases, 14 bases remained unmatched. The CDR3 covers 20 residues. DNA of the CDR3: TGCGCCAGCAGCCTAGGAACGACTAGCGGGGGCAAGACTAGCACAGATACGCAGTATTTT. Translating it yields CASSLGTTSGGKTSTDTQYF.

The chain combines TRBV7-2 with TRBJ1-5; D gene unclear. The V and J ends lost 2 bases and 8 bases respectively, with 10 bases between them. CDR1 is SGHTA and CDR2 is FQGNSA in the germline V gene. There are 13 residues in the CDR3. CDR3 nucleotides: TGTGCCAGCAGCTTACTCCCCGAGGAGCCCCAGCATTTT. It encodes CASSLLPEEPQHF. Based on the CDR3 plus reference TRBV7-2 and TRBJ1-5, the full variable domain is GAGVSQSPSNKVTEKGKDVELRCDPISGHTALYWYRQSLGQGLEFLIYFQGNSAPDKSGLPSDRFSAERTGGSVSTLTIQRTQQEDSAVYLCASSLLPEEPQHFGDGTRLSIL.